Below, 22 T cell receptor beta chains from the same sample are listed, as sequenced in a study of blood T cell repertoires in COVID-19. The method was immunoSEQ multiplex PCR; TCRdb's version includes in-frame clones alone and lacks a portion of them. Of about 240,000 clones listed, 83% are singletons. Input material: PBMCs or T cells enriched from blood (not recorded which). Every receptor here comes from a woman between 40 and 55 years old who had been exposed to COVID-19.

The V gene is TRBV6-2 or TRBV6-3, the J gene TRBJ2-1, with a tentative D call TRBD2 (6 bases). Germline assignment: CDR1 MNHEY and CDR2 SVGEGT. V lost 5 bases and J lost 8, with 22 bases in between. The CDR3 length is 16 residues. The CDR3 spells CASSPQPVAVGHEQFF. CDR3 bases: TGTGCCAGCAGTCCCCAGCCGGTAGCGGTGGGGCATGAGCAGTTCTTC.

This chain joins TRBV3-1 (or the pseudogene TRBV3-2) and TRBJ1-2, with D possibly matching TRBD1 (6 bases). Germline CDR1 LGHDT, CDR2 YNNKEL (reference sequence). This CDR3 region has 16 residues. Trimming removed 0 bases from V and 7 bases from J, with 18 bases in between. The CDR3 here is CASSQDLQGQSGGYTF. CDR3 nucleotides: TGTGCCAGCAGCCAAGATTTACAGGGCCAGTCAGGTGGCTACACCTTC.

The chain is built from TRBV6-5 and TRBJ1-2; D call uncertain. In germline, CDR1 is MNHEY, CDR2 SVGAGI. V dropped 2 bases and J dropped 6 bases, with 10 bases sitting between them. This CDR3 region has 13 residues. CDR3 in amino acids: CASSYPELDGYTF. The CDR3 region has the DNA TGTGCCAGCAGTTACCCGGAGTTGGATGGCTACACCTTC.

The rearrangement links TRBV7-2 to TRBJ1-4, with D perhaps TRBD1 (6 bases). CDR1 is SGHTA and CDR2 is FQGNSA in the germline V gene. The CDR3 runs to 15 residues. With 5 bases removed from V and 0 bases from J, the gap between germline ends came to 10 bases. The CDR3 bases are TGTGCCAGCAGCCCCGGACAGACAACTAATGAAAAACTGTTTTTT. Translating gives CASSPGQTTNEKLFF.

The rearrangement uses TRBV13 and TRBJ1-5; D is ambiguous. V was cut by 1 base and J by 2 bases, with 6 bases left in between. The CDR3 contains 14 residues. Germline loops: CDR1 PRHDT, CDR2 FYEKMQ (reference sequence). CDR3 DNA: TGTGCCAGCAGCTTAGTAATCCGCAATCAGCCCCAGCATTTT. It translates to CASSLVIRNQPQHF.

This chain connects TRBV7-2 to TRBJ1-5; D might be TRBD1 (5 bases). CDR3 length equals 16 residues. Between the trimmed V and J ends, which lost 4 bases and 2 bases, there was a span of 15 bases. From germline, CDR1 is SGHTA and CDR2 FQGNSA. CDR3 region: CASSSQGLGGNQPQHF. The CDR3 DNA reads TGTGCCAGCAGCTCGCAGGGCCTTGGGGGCAATCAGCCCCAGCATTTT.

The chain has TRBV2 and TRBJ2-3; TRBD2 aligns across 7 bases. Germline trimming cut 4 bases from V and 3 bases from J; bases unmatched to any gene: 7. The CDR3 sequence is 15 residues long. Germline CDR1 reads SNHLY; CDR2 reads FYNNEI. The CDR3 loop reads CASSGTSVKTDTQYF. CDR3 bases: TGTGCCAGCAGTGGCACTAGCGTGAAAACAGATACGCAGTATTTT.

The CDR3 DNA is TGTGCCAGTAGTATGGCTAGCGGGGGGGAGAACACCGGGGAGCTGTTTTTT. Translation: CASSMASGGENTGELFF. The chain recombines TRBV19 with TRBJ2-2; 12 positions match TRBD2. With 3 bases clipped from V and 1 base from J, the junction kept 3 bases outside the gene matches. This CDR3 region has 17 residues. CDR1 and CDR2 from the germline V gene are LNHDA and SQIVND (reference sequence).

CDR3 nucleotides: TGCGCCAGCAGCCCATGGACTAGCGGGACTACCTACGAGCAGTACTTC. It codes for CASSPWTSGTTYEQYF. This chain uses TRBV5-1 with TRBJ2-7, with 12 bases matching TRBD2. The CDR3 is 16 amino acids. From germline, CDR1 is SGHRS and CDR2 YFSETQ. V shed 4 bases and J 2 bases; nucleotides not matched to a gene: 7.

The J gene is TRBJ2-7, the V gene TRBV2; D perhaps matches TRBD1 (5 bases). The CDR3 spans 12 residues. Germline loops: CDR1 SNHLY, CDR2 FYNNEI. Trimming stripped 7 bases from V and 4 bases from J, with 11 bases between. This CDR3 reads CASTTTGYEQYF. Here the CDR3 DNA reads TGTGCCAGCACAACTACAGGTTACGAGCAGTACTTC.

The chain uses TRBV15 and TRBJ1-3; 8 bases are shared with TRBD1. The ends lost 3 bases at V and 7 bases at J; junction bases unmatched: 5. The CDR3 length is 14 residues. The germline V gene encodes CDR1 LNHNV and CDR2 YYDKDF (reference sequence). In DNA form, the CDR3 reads TGTGCCACCAGCAGCCCGGACAGGGCGAACACCATATATTTT. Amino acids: CATSSPDRANTIYF.

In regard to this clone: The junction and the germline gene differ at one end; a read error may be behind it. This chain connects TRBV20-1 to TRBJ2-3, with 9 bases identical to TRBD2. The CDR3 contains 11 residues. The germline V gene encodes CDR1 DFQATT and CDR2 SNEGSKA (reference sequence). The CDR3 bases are TGCAGTGCTAGAGGGCCGTGGGGGACTAGCTTC. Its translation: CSARGPWGTSF.

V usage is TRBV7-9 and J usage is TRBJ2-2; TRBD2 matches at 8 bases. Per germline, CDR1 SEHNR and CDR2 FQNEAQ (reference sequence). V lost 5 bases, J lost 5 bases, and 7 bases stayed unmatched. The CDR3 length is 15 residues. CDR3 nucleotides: TGTGCCAGCAGCCCGGGAGGGGTAGATACCGGGGAGCTGTTTTTT. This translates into CASSPGGVDTGELFF.

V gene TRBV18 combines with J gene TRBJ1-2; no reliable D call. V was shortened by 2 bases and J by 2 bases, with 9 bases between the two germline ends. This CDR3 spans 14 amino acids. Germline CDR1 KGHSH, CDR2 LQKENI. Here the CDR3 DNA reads TGTGCCAGCTCACCAATAACAGAAAACTATGGCTACACCTTC. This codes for CASSPITENYGYTF.

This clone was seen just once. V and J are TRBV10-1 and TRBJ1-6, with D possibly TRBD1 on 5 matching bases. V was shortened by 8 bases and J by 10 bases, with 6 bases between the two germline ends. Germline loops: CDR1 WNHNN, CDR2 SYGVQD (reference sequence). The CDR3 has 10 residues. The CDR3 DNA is TGCGCCAGCGGACAATCACCCCTCCACTTT. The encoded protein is CASGQSPLHF.

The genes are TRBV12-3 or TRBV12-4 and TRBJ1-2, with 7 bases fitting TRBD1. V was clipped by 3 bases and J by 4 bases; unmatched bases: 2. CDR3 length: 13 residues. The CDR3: CASSLHRGYGYTF. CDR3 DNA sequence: TGTGCCAGCAGTTTGCACAGGGGCTATGGCTACACCTTC.

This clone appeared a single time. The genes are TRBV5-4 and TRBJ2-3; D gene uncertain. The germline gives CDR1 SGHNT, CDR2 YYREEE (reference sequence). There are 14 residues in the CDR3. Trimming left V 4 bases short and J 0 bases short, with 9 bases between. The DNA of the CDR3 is TGTGCCAGCAGCCCCTCGAGCAGCACAGATACGCAGTATTTT. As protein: CASSPSSSTDTQYF.

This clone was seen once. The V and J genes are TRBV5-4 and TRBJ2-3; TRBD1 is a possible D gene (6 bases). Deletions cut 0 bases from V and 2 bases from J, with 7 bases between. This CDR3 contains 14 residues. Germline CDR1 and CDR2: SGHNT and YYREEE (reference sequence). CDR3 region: CASSLDRVTDTQYF. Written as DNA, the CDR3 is TGTGCCAGCAGCTTGGACAGGGTCACAGATACGCAGTATTTT.

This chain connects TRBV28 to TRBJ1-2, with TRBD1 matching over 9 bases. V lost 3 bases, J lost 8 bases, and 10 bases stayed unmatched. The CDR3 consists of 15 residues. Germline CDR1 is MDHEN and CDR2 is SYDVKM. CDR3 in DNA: TGTGCCAGCAGTTTGAGACAGGGGGGTTTCGGAGGCTACACCTTC. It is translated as CASSLRQGGFGGYTF.

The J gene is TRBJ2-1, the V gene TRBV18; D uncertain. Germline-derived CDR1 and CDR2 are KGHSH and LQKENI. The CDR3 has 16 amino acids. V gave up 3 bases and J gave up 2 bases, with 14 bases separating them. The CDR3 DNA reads TGTGCCAGCTCACCGGAGTCCGTTACCCCCTACAATGAGCAGTTCTTC. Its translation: CASSPESVTPYNEQFF.

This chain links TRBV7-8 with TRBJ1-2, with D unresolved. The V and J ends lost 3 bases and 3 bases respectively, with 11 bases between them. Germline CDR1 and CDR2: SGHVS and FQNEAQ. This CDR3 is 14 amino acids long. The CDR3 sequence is CASSLSNSYYGYTF. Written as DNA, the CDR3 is TGTGCCAGCAGCTTGAGCAACAGTTACTATGGCTACACCTTC. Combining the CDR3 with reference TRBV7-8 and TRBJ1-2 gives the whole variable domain GAGVSQSPRYKVAKRGQDVALRCDPISGHVSLFWYQQALGQGPEFLTYFQNEAQLDKSGLPSDRFFAERPEGSVSTLKIQRTQQEDSAVYLCASSLSNSYYGYTFGSGTRLTVV.

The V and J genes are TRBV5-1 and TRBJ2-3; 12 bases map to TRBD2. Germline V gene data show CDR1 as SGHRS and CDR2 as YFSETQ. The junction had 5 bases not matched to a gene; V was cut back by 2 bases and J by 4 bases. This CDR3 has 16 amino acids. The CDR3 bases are TGCGCCAGCAGCTTAACTAGCGGGGGGCTCCCAGATACGCAGTATTTT. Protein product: CASSLTSGGLPDTQYF.